The T cell receptor (beta chain) under discussion was sequenced for a study of regulatory T cells in long-lasting Graves disease. Study-wide points: A greater number of public clonotypes (2,741) was shared by persistent patients than by new patients (approximately 880). TRBV28, TRBJ1-2 and TRBJ2-5 were favored in persistent disease.

Regarding time point: newly diagnosed GD, antithyroid drugs for less than 3 months. From PBMCs, RNA was extracted and then used to make the TCR library. Building the TCR beta libraries relied on iRepertoire HTBI primers, and CDR3 regions underwent Arm-PCR. One entry per CDR3 protein, called by TCRdb with MiXCR from the multiplex PCR reads. The table includes roughly 380,000 distinct CDR3 sequences, 15% to 20% detected once. This clonotype has ten or more counts. Its antigen is not identified. The CDR3 is made up of 16 amino acids. Germline V gene lookup returns CDR1 LGHDT and CDR2 YNNKEL (reference sequence). V gave up 3 bases and J gave up 1 base; unmatched junction bases: 6. This same sample was also part of a study on T cells in Graves' hyperthyroidism and ophthalmopathy. That publication notes: A lack of ophthalmopathy progression within 18 months defined stable Graves' hyperthyroidism.

The specimen comprised peripheral blood mononuclear cells (PBMCs), sampled at new diagnosis, from a patient treated with antithyroid drugs. This TCR was sampled from a middle-aged man with Graves disease. The chain joins TRBV3-1 to TRBJ2-1, with 7 bases that match TRBD1. CDR3: CASSQGQLISYNEQFF. CDR3 DNA sequence: TGTGCCAGCAGCCAGGGACAGCTGATATCCTACAATGAGCAGTTCTTC.